Sequencing of this TCR beta chain was carried out in a study of regulatory T cells in long-lasting Graves disease. The sample's time point: newly diagnosed GD, antithyroid drugs for less than 3 months. Preparation of the TCR library used RNA extracted from PBMCs. This clonotype turned up a few times. Library construction for TCR beta used iRepertoire HTBI primers and Arm-PCR of CDR3 regions. MiXCR was run by TCRdb on the multiplex PCR reads, yielding one entry per CDR3 protein. Counted here are hundreds of thousands of distinct CDR3 sequences, 15% occurring once; the ten biggest clones make up around 7.6%. Germline CDR1 MNHGY, CDR2 SVAAGI. CDR3 length: 14 residues. Trimming took off 4 bases at V and 4 bases at J, with 11 bases between the two ends. This sample also belongs to another study, concerning T cells in Graves' hyperthyroidism and ophthalmopathy.

The specimen comprised peripheral blood mononuclear cells (PBMCs), sampled at new diagnosis, from a patient treated with antithyroid drugs. This TCR came from a woman in her 40s with Graves disease. This sequence joins TRBV6-9 and TRBJ2-1; tentative D call: TRBD2 (5 bases). CDR3 bases: TGTGCCAGCAGTTTAACTGAGGGATACAATGAGCAGTTCTTC. Translating gives CASSLTEGYNEQFF.